The sequence of this T cell receptor beta chain was determined in a study of shared clonotypes between healthy human individuals. Germline values: CDR1 SGHDN, CDR2 FVKESK. The CDR3 length is 18 residues. Trimming took off 1 base at V and 5 bases at J, with 20 bases between the two ends. Assay used: immunoSEQ multiplex PCR; TCRdb lists only in-frame clones, some missing. This sample has 850,000 to 1,100,000 clones, with 60% to 85% found just once. In this sample, this clone turned up once. Sequenced material: memory CD4+ T cells from PBMCs. Described subset: CD45RA-negative fraction. This TCR came from a man in his late teens or twenties in good health. Some clones in this sample may be carry-over from other donors' samples. The rearrangement uses TRBV14 and TRBJ2-2; D is unresolved. The CDR3 sequence is CASSQVPRWEGKTGELFF. CDR3 sequence (DNA): TGTGCCAGCAGCCAAGTCCCCCGATGGGAAGGGAAAACCGGGGAGCTGTTTTTT.